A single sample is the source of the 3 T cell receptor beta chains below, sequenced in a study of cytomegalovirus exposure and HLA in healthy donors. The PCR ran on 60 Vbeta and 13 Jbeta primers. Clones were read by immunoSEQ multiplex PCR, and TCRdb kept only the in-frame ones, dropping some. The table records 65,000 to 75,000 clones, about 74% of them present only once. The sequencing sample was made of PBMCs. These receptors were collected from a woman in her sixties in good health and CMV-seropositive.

CDR3 region: CASSVGNSGGQETQYF. For the CDR3, the DNA is TGTGCCAGCAGCGTAGGAAATAGCGGGGGTCAAGAGACCCAGTACTTC. The chain has TRBV9 and TRBJ2-5; TRBD2 aligns across 9 bases. Trimming at V came to 0 bases and at J to 2 bases, leaving 5 bases not matched to a gene. There are 16 residues in the CDR3. Germline-derived CDR1 and CDR2 are SGDLS and YYNGEE.

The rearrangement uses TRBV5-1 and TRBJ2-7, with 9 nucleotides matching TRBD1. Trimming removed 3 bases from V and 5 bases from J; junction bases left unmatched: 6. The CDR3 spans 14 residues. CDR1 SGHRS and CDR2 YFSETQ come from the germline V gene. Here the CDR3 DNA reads TGCGCCAGCAGCTCGGGACAGGGAGTCCACGAGCAGTACTTC. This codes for CASSSGQGVHEQYF.

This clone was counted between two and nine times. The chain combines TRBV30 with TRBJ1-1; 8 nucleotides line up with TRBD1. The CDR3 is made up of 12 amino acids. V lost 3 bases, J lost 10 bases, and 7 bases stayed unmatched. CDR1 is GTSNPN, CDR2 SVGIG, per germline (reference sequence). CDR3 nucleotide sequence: TGTGCCTGGAGAGGACAGGGCATGCGAGCTTTCTTT. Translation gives CAWRGQGMRAFF.